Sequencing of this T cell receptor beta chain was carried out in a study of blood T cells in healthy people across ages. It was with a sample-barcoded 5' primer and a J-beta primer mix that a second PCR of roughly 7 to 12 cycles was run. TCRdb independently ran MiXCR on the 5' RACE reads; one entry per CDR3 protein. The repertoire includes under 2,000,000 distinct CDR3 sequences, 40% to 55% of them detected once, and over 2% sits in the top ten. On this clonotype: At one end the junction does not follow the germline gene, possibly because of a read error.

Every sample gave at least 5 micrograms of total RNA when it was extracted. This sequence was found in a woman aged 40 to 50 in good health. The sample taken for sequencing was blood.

The CDR3 region is CASSDSNLDTQYF. CDR3 DNA: TGTGCCAGCAGTGACTCGAATTTAGATACGCAGTATTTT. This rearrangement joins TRBV6-2 or TRBV6-3 to TRBJ2-3; D remains unclear. Germline values: CDR1 MNHEY, CDR2 SVGEGT. This CDR3 contains 13 residues.